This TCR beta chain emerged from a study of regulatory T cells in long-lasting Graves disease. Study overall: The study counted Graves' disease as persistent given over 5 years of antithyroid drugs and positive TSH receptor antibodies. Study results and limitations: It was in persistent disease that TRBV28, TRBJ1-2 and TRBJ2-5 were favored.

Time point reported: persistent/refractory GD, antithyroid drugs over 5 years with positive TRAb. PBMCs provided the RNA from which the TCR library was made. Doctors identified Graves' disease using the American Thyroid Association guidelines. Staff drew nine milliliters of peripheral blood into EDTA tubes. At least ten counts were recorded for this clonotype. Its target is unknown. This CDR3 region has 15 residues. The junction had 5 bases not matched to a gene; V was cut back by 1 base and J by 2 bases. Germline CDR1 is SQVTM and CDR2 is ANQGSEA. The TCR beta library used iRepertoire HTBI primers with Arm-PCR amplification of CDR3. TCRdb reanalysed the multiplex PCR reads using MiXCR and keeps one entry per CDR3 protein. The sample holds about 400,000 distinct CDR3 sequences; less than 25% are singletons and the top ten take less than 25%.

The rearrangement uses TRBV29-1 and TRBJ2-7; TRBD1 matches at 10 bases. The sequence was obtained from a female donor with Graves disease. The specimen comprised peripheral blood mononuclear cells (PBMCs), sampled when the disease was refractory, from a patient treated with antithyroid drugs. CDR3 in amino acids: CSVEGGDRGTYEQYF. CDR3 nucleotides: TGCAGCGTTGAAGGAGGGGACAGGGGAACCTACGAGCAGTACTTC.